The 8 T cell receptor beta chains in this list originate from one sample, sequenced in a study of blood T cell repertoires in COVID-19. Libraries were prepared by immunoSEQ multiplex PCR; TCRdb keeps only in-frame clonotypes and omits some of them. Of 150,000 to 200,000 clones in the sample, over 80% were seen once. The material sequenced was peripheral blood. All receptors come from a woman of 80 years or more with active or convalescent COVID-19.

This clone was counted between two and nine times. The CDR3 region is CSVAKQGNYGYTF. CDR3 nucleotides: TGCAGCGTTGCAAAACAGGGAAACTATGGCTACACCTTC. V is TRBV29-1 and J is TRBJ1-2; TRBD1 might be the D (6 bases). V gave up 4 bases and J gave up 2 bases, with 11 bases separating them. CDR3 size: 13 residues. Per the germline V gene, CDR1 is SQVTM and CDR2 is ANQGSEA. Together with reference TRBV29-1 and TRBJ1-2, the CDR3 gives the full variable domain: SAVISQKPSRDICQRGTSLTIQCQVDSQVTMMFWYRQQPGQSLTLIATANQGSEATYESGFVIDKFPISRPNLTFSTLTVSNMSPEDSSIYLCSVAKQGNYGYTFGSGTRLTVV.

The chain carries TRBV21-1 and TRBJ1-5; TRBD1, the table's D call, was not compared with the DNA. TRBV21-1 is deemed a pseudogene. The CDR3 is 16 amino acids. CDR3 sequence reads: CASSIGAPGGYQPQHF. CDR3 bases: TGTGCCAGCAGCATAGGGGCGCCAGGGGGCTATCAGCCCCAGCATTTT.

The rearrangement joins TRBV21-1 to TRBJ2-1; the table assigns TRBD1, which was not confirmed against the DNA. TRBV21-1 constitutes a pseudogene. CDR3 length: 18 amino acids. The CDR3 nucleotides are TGTGCCAGCAGCAAAGATCATTTTAACAGGGCAACCTACAATGAGCAGTTCTTC. It yields the protein CASSKDHFNRATYNEQFF.

Only a few counts were recorded for this clone. J is TRBJ2-7 and V is TRBV11-2; the match to TRBD1 covers 8 bases. V was clipped by 5 bases and J by 6 bases; unmatched bases: 9. Germline CDR1 is SGHAT and CDR2 is FQNNGV. This CDR3 is built from 14 residues. This CDR3 is CASSHDRGASEQYF. DNA of the CDR3: TGTGCCAGCAGCCACGACAGGGGTGCTAGCGAGCAGTACTTC.

V usage is TRBV30 and J usage is TRBJ1-2; D possibly corresponds to TRBD1 (5 bases). The germline CDR1 and CDR2 sequences are GTSNPN and SVGIG (reference sequence). CDR3 length equals 17 residues. V shed 1 base and J shed 0 bases, with 18 bases lying between them. The CDR3 region has the DNA TGTGCCTGGAGTGCGACAGCGCCAGTCCCCTCTAACTATGGCTACACCTTC. Its protein is CAWSATAPVPSNYGYTF.

The V gene is TRBV9, the J gene TRBJ1-2, with D maybe TRBD1 (5 bases). The V end was cut by 0 bases, the J end by 3 bases, with 9 bases between. The CDR3 has 14 residues. The germline CDR1 and CDR2 sequences are SGDLS and YYNGEE. CDR3 protein: CASSVEGVDYGYTF. The DNA of the CDR3 is TGTGCCAGCAGCGTAGAAGGGGTGGACTATGGCTACACCTTC.

The gene calls are TRBV25-1 and TRBJ1-2; 10 nucleotides line up with TRBD1. From germline, CDR1 is MGHDK and CDR2 SYGVNS. V shed 0 bases, J shed 8 bases, and the junction held 6 bases outside the gene matches. This CDR3 comprises 15 residues. DNA of the CDR3: TGTGCCAGCAGTGAATATCCGGACAGGGGGAGCGGCTACACCTTC. This translates into CASSEYPDRGSGYTF.

This clone was found a few times. The rearrangement joins TRBV7-2 to TRBJ1-5, with 8 bases fitting TRBD1. J was trimmed by 7 bases and V by 5 bases; bases with no gene match: 4. The CDR3 has 13 residues. Germline values: CDR1 SGHTA, CDR2 FQGNSA. The CDR3 region is CASSPDRGQPQHF. The CDR3, as DNA: TGTGCCAGCAGCCCAGACAGGGGCCAGCCCCAGCATTTT.